Presented here are 19 T cell receptor beta chains from one specimen sequenced in a study of PD-1 blockade in classical Hodgkin lymphoma. Specified time point: cycle 4 day 1 (C4D1), after 6 weeks of nivolumab. Exposure to brentuximab vedotin varied, and each patient had relapsed following autologous stem cell transplantation. Magnetic depletion of unwanted cells isolated CD4+ T cells from thawed PBMCs. This table comes from immunoSEQ multiplex PCR, and its TCRdb copy is limited to in-frame clones, with some not included. The table shows tens of thousands of clones, with 80% occurring only once. This sample comprised CD4+ T cells from blood, obtained before the fourth cycle of nivolumab. The receptors derive from a human donor with classical Hodgkin lymphoma.

The chain has TRBV4-3 and TRBJ2-2; TRBD2 matches at 11 bases. CDR1 and CDR2 (germline): LGHNA, YSLEER. V was clipped by 4 bases and J by 0 bases; unmatched bases: 7. The CDR3 runs 18 residues. The CDR3 sequence is CASSLHLAGGPNTGELFF. CDR3 in DNA: TGCGCCAGCAGCCTCCACCTAGCGGGGGGACCGAACACCGGGGAGCTGTTTTTT.

The DNA for the CDR3 is TGTGCCAGCAGCTTAGCGCATGGTTCGGGGAACACTGAAGCTTTCTTT. Translated, it gives CASSLAHGSGNTEAFF. V usage is TRBV7-2 and J usage is TRBJ1-1; D gene uncertain. Trimming stripped 0 bases from V and 1 base from J, with 12 bases between. Germline V gene lookup returns CDR1 SGHTA and CDR2 FQGNSA. The CDR3 runs to 16 residues.

A few counts support this clone. This CDR3 reads CSVESQMNTEAFF. The CDR3 region has the DNA TGCAGCGTTGAATCGCAGATGAACACTGAAGCTTTCTTT. The chain joins TRBV29-1 to TRBJ1-1; D gene unclear. The CDR3 contains 13 residues. The V end lost 2 bases, the J end lost 0 bases, and 7 bases lay between the germline ends. Germline V CDR1 and CDR2: SQVTM, ANQGSEA.

The CDR3 DNA reads TGTGCCATCACGGCAAACGGTGATACGCAGTATTTT. Protein sequence: CAITANGDTQYF. V usage is TRBV10-3 and J usage is TRBJ2-3; unclear D gene. This CDR3 has 12 residues. Germline V gene lookup returns CDR1 ENHRY and CDR2 SYGVKD. V was trimmed by 7 bases and J by 6 bases, leaving 11 bases between them.

This rearrangement joins TRBV15 to TRBJ2-3, with 8 bases matching TRBD2. The germline gives CDR1 LNHNV, CDR2 YYDKDF (reference sequence). This CDR3 spans 16 amino acids. V shed 8 bases, J shed 0 bases, and the junction held 10 bases outside the gene matches. CDR3 amino acids: CATGSPGGPSTDTQYF. In DNA, the CDR3 is TGTGCCACCGGATCTCCGGGGGGGCCGAGCACAGATACGCAGTATTTT.

The chain combines TRBV10-3 with TRBJ1-3, with D hard to call. The CDR3 runs 15 residues. CDR1 is ENHRY and CDR2 is SYGVKD in the germline V gene. V was shortened by 1 base and J by 4 bases, with 11 bases between the two germline ends. CDR3 nucleotides: TGTGCCATCAGTGAGTTAACGGCGGGAGGAAACACCATATATTTT. Protein sequence: CAISELTAGGNTIYF.

A few counts support this clone. The chain links TRBV14 to TRBJ2-7, with D hard to call. The CDR3 is 13 residues long. CDR1 is SGHDN, CDR2 FVKESK, per germline. Trimming pared 1 base from V and 4 bases from J, leaving 8 bases between. CDR3 sequence reads: CASSQGYRYEQYF. The CDR3 coding sequence is TGTGCCAGCAGCCAAGGGTACCGGTACGAGCAGTACTTC.

V and J are TRBV29-1 and TRBJ1-5, with a possible D match to TRBD1 (6 bases). Trimming cost V 5 bases and J 5 bases, with 22 bases left between them. The CDR3 extends over 16 amino acids. Germline V gives CDR1 SQVTM, CDR2 ANQGSEA. CDR3 amino acids: CSVTWGGGSSHQPQHF. In DNA, the CDR3 is TGCAGCGTTACCTGGGGGGGCGGAAGTAGTCATCAGCCCCAGCATTTT.

The chain employs TRBV6-5 and TRBJ1-2, with D uncertain. V lost 2 bases, J lost 3 bases, and 13 bases lay in between. Germline V gives CDR1 MNHEY, CDR2 SVGAGI. The CDR3 runs 15 residues. CDR3 DNA: TGTGCCAGCAGTTACGGCGGGGTTGGGGACTATGGCTACACCTTC. It is translated as CASSYGGVGDYGYTF.

The rearrangement links TRBV6-1 to TRBJ2-7; D is uncertain. CDR3 length: 13 residues. V shed 2 bases and J shed 2 bases, with 7 bases lying between them. Germline CDR1 is MNHNS and CDR2 is SASEGT. The CDR3 DNA sequence: TGTGCCAGCAGTGAAACCGACACCTACGAGCAGTACTTC. Amino acids: CASSETDTYEQYF.

On this clone itself: The germline gene is not matched at one end of the junction; a read error may be the cause. The CDR3 reads CASSSNQGTEAFF. The CDR3 nucleotides are TGTGCTAGCAGCTCCAATCAGGGGACTGAAGCTTTCTTT. This chain joins TRBV7-7 and TRBJ1-1; D is possibly TRBD1 (6 bases). CDR1 is SSHAT and CDR2 is FNYEAQ in the germline V gene (reference sequence). The CDR3 runs 13 residues. Filled out from reference TRBV7-7 and TRBJ1-1, the complete variable domain reads GAGVSQSPRYKVTKRGQDVTLRCDPISSHATLYWYQQALGQGPEFLTYFNYEAQPDKSGLPSDRFSAERPEGSISTLTIQRTEQRDSAMYRCASSSNQGTEAFFGQGTRLTVV.

The chain links TRBV18 to TRBJ2-5; 7 positions match TRBD1. CDR3 length: 15 residues. Germline assignment: CDR1 KGHSH and CDR2 LQKENI. J lost 0 bases, V lost 3 bases, and 4 bases had no gene match. CDR3 sequence reads: CASSPRQGNQETQYF. CDR3 DNA: TGTGCCAGCTCACCCAGACAGGGAAACCAAGAGACCCAGTACTTC.

This clone was seen once. The rearrangement links TRBV11-2 to TRBJ2-1, with D maybe TRBD1 (5 bases). Between the trimmed V and J ends, which lost 3 bases and 4 bases, there was a span of 13 bases. Germline CDR1 is SGHAT and CDR2 is FQNNGV. The CDR3 is 15 amino acids. The CDR3 region is CASSFGALGYNEQFF. The CDR3 bases are TGTGCCAGCAGCTTTGGGGCGCTTGGGTACAATGAGCAGTTCTTC.

The chain couples TRBV30 to TRBJ1-2; TRBD1 agrees at 9 bases. Germline loops: CDR1 GTSNPN, CDR2 SVGIG (reference sequence). CDR3 length: 12 amino acids. Losses at the gene ends were 5 bases for V and 5 bases for J; bases not matched to a gene: 3. CDR3 sequence: CAWGTGWYGYTF. The CDR3 DNA reads TGTGCCTGGGGGACAGGGTGGTATGGCTACACCTTC.

The chain carries TRBV27 and TRBJ2-1; D gene ambiguous. This CDR3 is 14 amino acids long. Trimming removed 6 bases from V and 7 bases from J, with 16 bases in between. Germline CDR1 reads MNHEY; CDR2 reads SMNVEV (reference sequence). CDR3 in amino acids: CASRVPGYPNEQFF. DNA of the CDR3: TGTGCCAGCAGGGTGCCGGGTTACCCTAATGAGCAGTTCTTC.

Only a few counts were recorded for this clone. The J gene is TRBJ1-6, the V gene TRBV5-5; no firm D call. This CDR3 spans 14 amino acids. Trimming shortened V by 0 bases and J by 5 bases, and 6 bases separated the two germline ends. Germline CDR1 SGHKS, CDR2 YYEKEE (reference sequence). CDR3 bases: TGTGCCAGCAGCTTGGGGCTCGATAATTCACCCCTCCACTTT. Protein product: CASSLGLDNSPLHF.

The count of this clone is one. V and J are TRBV4-3 and TRBJ1-1, with D possibly matching TRBD1 (5 bases). CDR3 size: 13 residues. Between the trimmed V and J ends, which lost 1 base and 7 bases, there was a span of 10 bases. The germline V gene has CDR1 LGHNA and CDR2 YSLEER. CDR3 protein: CASSQVGRGEAFF. DNA for the CDR3: TGCGCCAGCAGCCAAGTAGGAAGGGGTGAAGCTTTCTTT.

The chain employs TRBV6-1 and TRBJ1-2; D ambiguous. This CDR3 spans 13 amino acids. Per the germline V gene, CDR1 is MNHNS and CDR2 is SASEGT. Trimming took off 6 bases at V and 3 bases at J, with 11 bases between the two ends. The CDR3 is CASSEITDYGYTF. CDR3 in DNA: TGTGCCAGCAGCGAAATTACAGACTATGGCTACACCTTC.

This rearrangement joins TRBV2 to TRBJ2-2; 9 nucleotides match TRBD1. The CDR3 totals 14 residues. The V gene end was trimmed by 8 bases and the J gene end by 5 bases; junction bases not matched to a gene: 6. CDR1 SNHLY and CDR2 FYNNEI come from the germline V gene. The CDR3 DNA follows: TGTGCCAGCCGGGACAGGGCTGGGACCGGGGAGCTGTTTTTT. Amino acid sequence: CASRDRAGTGELFF.